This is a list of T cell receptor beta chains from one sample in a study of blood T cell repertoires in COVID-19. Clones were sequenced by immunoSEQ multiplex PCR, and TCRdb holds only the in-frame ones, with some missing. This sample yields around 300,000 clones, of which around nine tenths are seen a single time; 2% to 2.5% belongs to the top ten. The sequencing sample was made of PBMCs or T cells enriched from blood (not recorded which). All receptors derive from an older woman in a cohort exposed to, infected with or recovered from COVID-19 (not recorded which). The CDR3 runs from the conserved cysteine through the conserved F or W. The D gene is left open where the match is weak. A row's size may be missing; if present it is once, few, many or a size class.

CASNLAGVQEQYF	TGTGCCAGTAATCTAGCGGGAGTACAAGAGCAGTACTTC	.	TRBD2	TRBV2	TRBJ2-7
CASSLGGPRYNEQFF	TGTGCCAGCAGCTTAGGAGGTCCCCGTTACAATGAGCAGTTCTTC	once	.	TRBV7-2	TRBJ2-1
CASSGQQSNYGYTF	TGTGCCAGTTCGGGACAGCAATCTAACTATGGCTACACCTTC	.	TRBD1	TRBV19	TRBJ1-2
CASRGGGYWGVSTDTQYF	TGTGCCAGCAGAGGGGGCGGCTACTGGGGAGTAAGCACAGATACGCAGTATTTT	.	TRBD1	TRBV2	TRBJ2-3
CASSSLGGGFGQPQHF	TGTGCCAGCAGTTCCCTTGGTGGAGGGTTCGGTCAGCCCCAGCATTTT	.	.	TRBV28	TRBJ1-5
CASSLEVAGIYEQYF	TGTGCCAGCAGCCTGGAGGTAGCGGGAATCTACGAGCAGTACTTC	.	TRBD2	TRBV6-6	TRBJ2-7
CAIKPGAAETQYF	TGTGCCATCAAACCTGGGGCCGCAGAGACCCAGTACTTC	once	.	TRBV10-3	TRBJ2-5
CASSPTISSYSTDTQYF	TGTGCCAGCAGCCCTACTATTTCAAGCTATAGCACAGATACGCAGTATTTT	.	.	TRBV3-1/TRBV3-2	TRBJ2-3
CASSQVGTSGRGELFF	TGCGCCAGCAGCCAAGTGGGTACTAGCGGGCGTGGGGAGCTGTTTTTT	.	TRBD2	TRBV4-1	TRBJ2-2
CASSQQGSLEAFF	TGTGCCAGCAGCCAACAGGGGAGTCTTGAAGCTTTCTTT	.	TRBD1	TRBV11-2	TRBJ1-1
CAWSVKIEGNQPQHF	TGTGCCTGGAGTGTCAAGATAGAGGGCAATCAGCCCCAGCATTTT	.	.	TRBV30	TRBJ1-5
CASSLTGLADSYNEQFF	TGTGCCAGCAGCTTAACGGGACTAGCCGACTCCTACAATGAGCAGTTCTTC	.	TRBD2	TRBV7-3	TRBJ2-1
CASSSPGGGRMEQYF	TGTGCCAGCAGCTCCCCTGGCGGGGGGCGTATGGAGCAGTACTTC	.	TRBD2	TRBV5-4	TRBJ2-7
CASSLSGQAHEKLFF	TGTGCCAGCTCACTCTCGGGACAGGCACATGAAAAACTGTTTTTT	.	TRBD1	TRBV18	TRBJ1-4
CASSLDGQGAREQYF	TGCGCCAGCAGCTTGGATGGTCAGGGGGCGCGAGAGCAGTACTTC	.	TRBD1	TRBV5-1	TRBJ2-7
CASRGGLAGGYNEQFF	TGCGCCAGCAGGGGGGGACTAGCGGGGGGCTACAATGAGCAGTTCTTC	.	TRBD2	TRBV4-1	TRBJ2-1
CASSAGGGRVGETQYF	TGTGCCAGCAGTGCCGGGGGAGGGCGAGTCGGTGAGACCCAGTACTTC	.	TRBD2	TRBV6-1	TRBJ2-5
CASSSTGDNSPLHF	TGTGCCAGCAGTTCCACAGGGGACAATTCACCCCTCCACTTT	.	TRBD1	TRBV28	TRBJ1-6
CASSLGLLDTQYF	TGTGCCAGCAGCTTAGGGCTTTTAGATACGCAGTATTTT	.	.	TRBV7-3	TRBJ2-3
CSVERGYNEQFF	TGCAGCGTTGAAAGAGGTTACAATGAGCAGTTCTTC	.	.	TRBV29-1	TRBJ2-1
CASSVGGGQPQHF	TGTGCCAGCAGCGTAGGGGGGGGGCAGCCCCAGCATTTT	few	.	TRBV9	TRBJ1-5
CASSVLPGTGEQYF	TGTGCCAGCAGTGTGCTTCCCGGGACAGGGGAGCAGTACTTC	.	TRBD1	TRBV27	TRBJ2-7
CASSPERRGEGTQYF	TGTGCCAGCAGCCCTGAGAGACGGGGTGAGGGGACCCAGTACTTC	.	.	TRBV7-2	TRBJ2-5
CASSQGSFLNEQFF	TGCGCCAGCAGCCAAGGGAGTTTTTTGAATGAGCAGTTCTTC	.	.	TRBV4-1	TRBJ2-1